The sequence of this T cell receptor beta chain was determined in a study of cytomegalovirus exposure and HLA in healthy donors. Regarding the study as a whole: Cytomegalovirus association was listed for 170 or so TCR beta chains. Presence/absence analyses assumed roughly uniform sequencing depth across donors, which may not hold.

PCR primers comprised 60 Vbeta and 13 Jbeta primers. Data came from immunoSEQ multiplex PCR; TCRdb stores just in-frame clones and leaves some out. The sample carries some 120,000 clones, about 79% recorded once. This CDR3 spans 16 amino acids. The V and J ends lost 0 bases and 4 bases, in that order; junction bases with no gene match: 6. Germline CDR1 reads SGDLS; CDR2 reads YYNGEE. Points on this clone: Its antigen is currently unknown.

This sequence joins TRBV9 and TRBJ1-5; TRBD1 aligns across 8 bases. This TCR was recovered from a young man in good health and CMV-seronegative. Material for sequencing was PBMCs. CDR3 nucleotides: TGTGCCAGCAGCGTAGGGGGGGACAGGTCAAATCAGCCCCAGCATTTT. Its translation is CASSVGGDRSNQPQHF.